The 27 T cell receptor beta chains presented below share a single source sample, sequenced in a study of T cell responses to AZD1222 COVID-19 vaccine. Libraries were prepared by immunoSEQ multiplex PCR; TCRdb keeps only in-frame clonotypes and omits some of them. The sample lists tens of thousands of clones, over 70% seen once, with around 5% in the top ten. Sequences were derived from peripheral blood, sampled 28 days after the second AZD1222 dose. The receptor source for this set is an adult who received the AZD1222 COVID-19 vaccine.

The rearrangement links TRBV7-8 to TRBJ2-1, with 7 bases aligning to TRBD1. J lost 2 bases, V lost 5 bases, and 6 bases had no gene match. Germline CDR1 and CDR2: SGHVS and FQNEAQ. The CDR3 loop spans 15 amino acids. CDR3 amino acids: CASSPDRVAYNEQFF. The CDR3 nucleotides are TGTGCCAGCAGCCCCGACAGGGTGGCCTACAATGAGCAGTTCTTC.

The chain joins TRBV10-3 to TRBJ2-4, with D hard to call. V lost 11 bases and J lost 7, with 18 bases in between. The CDR3 contains 13 residues. Per germline, CDR1 ENHRY and CDR2 SYGVKD. The CDR3 reads CAARNRERNIQYF. Here the CDR3 DNA reads TGTGCCGCTAGGAATAGGGAACGGAACATTCAGTACTTC.

This clone was seen more than once but under ten times. V usage is TRBV7-2 and J usage is TRBJ1-2; D not resolved. Trimming removed 1 base at V and 6 bases at J, with 3 bases between. The CDR3 length is 11 residues. The germline V gene has CDR1 SGHTA and CDR2 FQGNSA. DNA of the CDR3: TGTGCCAGCAGCTTAGTTAATGGCTACACCTTC. Translating gives CASSLVNGYTF.

This chain uses TRBV5-1 with TRBJ1-3; a possible D gene is TRBD1 (5 bases). The CDR3 totals 16 residues. The V gene's germline CDR1 is SGHRS and CDR2 YFSETQ. The V end was cut by 4 bases, the J end by 0 bases, with 14 bases between. CDR3 sequence: CASSLGPTSSGNTIYF. The CDR3 DNA reads as TGCGCCAGCAGCCTGGGACCGACGAGCTCTGGAAACACCATATATTTT.

The V gene is TRBV18, the J gene TRBJ2-3; maybe TRBD1 (5 bases). The CDR3 extends over 15 amino acids. Germline V gives CDR1 KGHSH, CDR2 LQKENI. Trimming left V 4 bases short and J 3 bases short, with 14 bases between. The CDR3 DNA follows: TGTGCCAGCTCACAGGCGATGGGGCAAACAGATACGCAGTATTTT. Amino acid sequence: CASSQAMGQTDTQYF.

The V and J genes are TRBV11-2 and TRBJ1-1; tentatively, D is TRBD1 (6 bases). Trimming left V 3 bases short and J 3 bases short, with 8 bases between. The CDR3 runs to 13 residues. Germline assignment: CDR1 SGHAT and CDR2 FQNNGV. The DNA for the CDR3 is TGTGCCAGCAGCTTGAACAGGGACACTGAAGCTTTCTTT. Its protein product is CASSLNRDTEAFF.

This clone is medium-sized. This sequence joins TRBV3-1 (or the pseudogene TRBV3-2) and TRBJ1-2; TRBD1 might be the D (6 bases). Deletions cut 5 bases from V and 2 bases from J, with 6 bases between. The CDR3 extends over 12 amino acids. CDR1 and CDR2 from the germline V gene are LGHDT and YNNKEL (reference sequence). In DNA, the CDR3 is TGTGCCAGCAGCGGGACAAACTATGGCTACACCTTC. Protein sequence: CASSGTNYGYTF.

The chain combines TRBV10-1 with TRBJ1-1, with 10 bases fitting TRBD1. The length of the CDR3 is 14 residues. CDR1 and CDR2 (germline): WNHNN, SYGVQD (reference sequence). With 3 bases clipped from V and 10 bases from J, the junction kept 8 bases outside the gene matches. CDR3 protein: CASSEAGTGARAFF. The CDR3 bases are TGCGCCAGCAGTGAAGCCGGGACAGGGGCCCGAGCTTTCTTT.

CDR3 nucleotide sequence: TGTGCCAGTATGGCCCTCGGACAGAATCAGCCCCAGCATTTT. Amino acid sequence: CASMALGQNQPQHF. The chain combines TRBV19 with TRBJ1-5; maybe TRBD1 (6 bases). Germline V gene lookup returns CDR1 LNHDA and CDR2 SQIVND (reference sequence). V was cut by 7 bases and J by 4 bases, with 14 bases left in between. The CDR3 sequence is 14 residues long.

The rearrangement uses TRBV28 and TRBJ2-7, with 8 bases fitting TRBD1. The CDR3 covers 16 residues. Germline-derived CDR1 and CDR2 are MDHEN and SYDVKM. Germline trimming cut 10 bases from V and 0 bases from J; bases unmatched to any gene: 14. Here the CDR3 DNA reads TGTGCCACCCAAAAACGACAGGGGCCTTACTCCTACGAGCAGTACTTC. It yields the protein CATQKRQGPYSYEQYF. The full variable domain, completed using reference TRBV28 and TRBJ2-7, is DVKVTQSSRYLVKRTGEKVFLECVQDMDHENMFWYRQDPGLGLRLIYFSYDVKMKEKGDIPEGYSVSREKKERFSLILESASTNQTSMYLCATQKRQGPYSYEQYFGPGTRLTVT.

This clone was observed a single time. This sequence joins TRBV12-3 or TRBV12-4 and TRBJ1-6; no definite D call. The CDR3 totals 12 residues. Trimming shortened V by 7 bases and J by 8 bases, and 9 bases separated the two germline ends. CDR3: CASTRHDSPLHF. CDR3 DNA sequence: TGTGCCAGCACGCGGCACGATTCACCCCTCCACTTT.

This clone was picked up one time. This rearrangement joins TRBV28 to TRBJ2-1; 7 bases match TRBD2. J lost 0 bases, V lost 4 bases, and 15 bases had no gene match. The CDR3 loop spans 19 amino acids. From germline, CDR1 is MDHEN and CDR2 SYDVKM. As DNA, the CDR3 is TGTGCCAGCAGTTCCGCCCTCACGGGCGGGGGTTACTCCTACAATGAGCAGTTCTTC. Translated: CASSSALTGGGYSYNEQFF. Looking up the rest from reference TRBV28 and TRBJ2-1 gives the full variable domain: DVKVTQSSRYLVKRTGEKVFLECVQDMDHENMFWYRQDPGLGLRLIYFSYDVKMKEKGDIPEGYSVSREKKERFSLILESASTNQTSMYLCASSSALTGGGYSYNEQFFGPGTRLTVL.

The rearrangement joins TRBV29-1 to TRBJ2-3; a possible D gene is TRBD1 (5 bases). CDR1 and CDR2 from the germline V gene are SQVTM and ANQGSEA. V was shortened by 3 bases and J by 4 bases, with 11 bases between the two germline ends. The CDR3 is made up of 13 amino acids. CDR3 protein: CSVEKTASDTQYF. The CDR3 coding sequence is TGCAGCGTTGAGAAGACAGCTTCAGATACGCAGTATTTT.

This chain uses TRBV10-3 with TRBJ2-7, with a possible D match to TRBD2 (6 bases). With 7 bases removed from V and 2 bases from J, the gap between germline ends came to 15 bases. CDR1 ENHRY and CDR2 SYGVKD come from the germline V gene. This CDR3 has 14 residues. CDR3 sequence: CAIMRDPSAYEQYF. The CDR3 coding sequence is TGTGCCATCATGCGGGACCCCTCGGCCTACGAGCAGTACTTC.

The chain combines TRBV28 with TRBJ1-1; D gene uncertain. This CDR3 is built from 12 residues. Germline V gene lookup returns CDR1 MDHEN and CDR2 SYDVKM. V was shortened by 7 bases and J by 2 bases, with 8 bases between the two germline ends. CDR3 bases: TGTGCCAGCACACAATACAACACTGAAGCTTTCTTT. This codes for CASTQYNTEAFF.

The chain uses TRBV5-6 and TRBJ1-2, with D perhaps matching TRBD1 (6 bases). CDR3 length: 15 residues. CDR1 SGHDT and CDR2 YYEEEE come from the germline V gene. With 0 bases removed from V and 3 bases from J, the gap between germline ends came to 12 bases. The CDR3 is CASSLAGQDYYGYTF. CDR3 coding DNA: TGTGCCAGCAGCTTGGCGGGACAAGACTACTATGGCTACACCTTC.

In nucleotides, the CDR3 is TGCGCCAGCATGAACTCCGGGGAGCAGTTCTTC. It codes for CASMNSGEQFF. This chain uses TRBV10-2 with TRBJ2-1, with D unclear. The CDR3 totals 11 residues. Germline loops: CDR1 WSHSY, CDR2 SAAADI. Trimming shortened V by 7 bases and J by 10 bases, and 11 bases separated the two germline ends.

The chain uses TRBV27 and TRBJ1-4, with D tentatively TRBD1 (6 bases). Trimming pared 6 bases from V and 7 bases from J, leaving 12 bases between. The germline CDR1 and CDR2 sequences are MNHEY and SMNVEV (reference sequence). The CDR3 extends over 13 amino acids. The CDR3 DNA sequence: TGTGCCAGCAGACGGGGGGCTTTTGAAAAACTGTTTTTT. This translates into CASRRGAFEKLFF.

The genes are TRBV18 and TRBJ2-7; TRBD1 matches at 10 bases. Losses at the gene ends were 0 bases for V and 2 bases for J; bases not matched to a gene: 4. The CDR3 has 16 amino acids. CDR1 is KGHSH, CDR2 LQKENI, per germline. The CDR3 spells CASSPPWTGGTYEQYF. CDR3 DNA sequence: TGTGCCAGCTCACCACCTTGGACAGGGGGTACCTACGAGCAGTACTTC.

J is TRBJ2-1 and V is TRBV28, with a tentative D call TRBD1 (6 bases). The CDR3 has 14 amino acids. Germline lookup yields CDR1 MDHEN and CDR2 SYDVKM. V lost 3 bases and J lost 4, with 10 bases in between. The CDR3 bases are TGTGCCAGCAGTTTGGCGGACAGATACAATGAGCAGTTCTTC. Translation gives CASSLADRYNEQFF.

V gene TRBV28 combines with J gene TRBJ1-5; D may be TRBD1 (6 bases). This CDR3 is built from 15 residues. The V end was cut by 7 bases, the J end by 2 bases, with 15 bases between. CDR1 and CDR2 (germline): MDHEN, SYDVKM. The CDR3 DNA reads as TGTGCCAGCACCGTACAGGGACTTGGCAATCAGCCCCAGCATTTT. Translated, it gives CASTVQGLGNQPQHF.

This sequence joins TRBV24-1 and TRBJ1-5; no clear D gene. The germline V gene encodes CDR1 KGHDR and CDR2 SFDVKD. The V and J ends lost 4 bases and 6 bases respectively, with 9 bases between them. CDR3 length: 13 amino acids. CDR3 nucleotides: TGTGCCACCAGTGAGGGTTTGATTCAGCCCCAGCATTTT. Its protein is CATSEGLIQPQHF.

The V call is TRBV5-1, the J call TRBJ2-2; D may be TRBD2 (5 bases). Trimming cost V 3 bases and J 4 bases, with 13 bases left between them. The CDR3 spans 15 residues. From germline, CDR1 is SGHRS and CDR2 YFSETQ. The CDR3 region is CASSSLTRGTGELFF. The CDR3 nucleotides are TGCGCCAGCAGCTCCCTAACACGGGGCACCGGGGAGCTGTTTTTT.

This chain uses TRBV4-2 with TRBJ2-5; possible D gene TRBD2, 6 bases. This CDR3 contains 18 residues. V lost 0 bases, J lost 5 bases, and 22 bases lay in between. CDR1 and CDR2 (germline): LGHNA, YNFKEQ. The CDR3 is CASSQDPLVAGSRETQYF. The CDR3 region has the DNA TGTGCCAGCAGCCAAGATCCCTTAGTGGCGGGGAGTCGGGAGACCCAGTACTTC.

This chain connects TRBV5-6 to TRBJ2-3; a weak D match, TRBD2 (5 bases). CDR1 SGHDT and CDR2 YYEEEE come from the germline V gene. V was clipped by 3 bases and J by 5 bases, with 7 bases between them. The CDR3 has 12 amino acids. CDR3 sequence: CASSSGRDTQYF. The CDR3 DNA is TGTGCCAGCAGCTCTGGGAGAGATACGCAGTATTTT. Based on the CDR3 plus reference TRBV5-6 and TRBJ2-3, the full variable domain is DAGVTQSPTHLIKTRGQQVTLRCSPKSGHDTVSWYQQALGQGPQFIFQYYEEEERQRGNFPDRFSGHQFPNYSSELNVNALLLGDSALYLCASSSGRDTQYFGPGTRLTVL.

The genes are TRBV12-3 or TRBV12-4 and TRBJ1-4; D is unclear. With 6 bases removed from V and 4 bases from J, the gap between germline ends came to 6 bases. The CDR3 has 12 amino acids. This chain's CDR3 is CASRRGNEKLFF. In DNA, the CDR3 is TGTGCCAGCAGGCGGGGTAATGAAAAACTGTTTTTT.

This clone was detected once. The chain is built from TRBV24-1 and TRBJ1-2; possibly TRBD1 for D (5 bases). Germline V gives CDR1 KGHDR, CDR2 SFDVKD. V was shortened by 9 bases and J by 3 bases, with 28 bases between the two germline ends. The CDR3 has 18 residues. This chain's CDR3 is CATQGPDAARGIDYGYTF. DNA of the CDR3: TGTGCCACCCAGGGCCCAGACGCCGCTCGGGGAATTGACTATGGCTACACCTTC.